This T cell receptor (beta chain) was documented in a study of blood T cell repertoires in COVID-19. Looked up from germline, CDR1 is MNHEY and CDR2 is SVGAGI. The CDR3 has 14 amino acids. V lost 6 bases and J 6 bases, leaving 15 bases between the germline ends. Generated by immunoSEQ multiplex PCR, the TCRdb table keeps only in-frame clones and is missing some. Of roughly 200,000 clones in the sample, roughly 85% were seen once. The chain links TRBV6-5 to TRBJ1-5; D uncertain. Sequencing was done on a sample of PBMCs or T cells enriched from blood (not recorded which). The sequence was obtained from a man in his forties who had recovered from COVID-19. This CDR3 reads CASRSRGRSQPQHF. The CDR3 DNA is TGTGCCAGCAGGTCCCGGGGAAGGAGTCAGCCCCAGCATTTT.